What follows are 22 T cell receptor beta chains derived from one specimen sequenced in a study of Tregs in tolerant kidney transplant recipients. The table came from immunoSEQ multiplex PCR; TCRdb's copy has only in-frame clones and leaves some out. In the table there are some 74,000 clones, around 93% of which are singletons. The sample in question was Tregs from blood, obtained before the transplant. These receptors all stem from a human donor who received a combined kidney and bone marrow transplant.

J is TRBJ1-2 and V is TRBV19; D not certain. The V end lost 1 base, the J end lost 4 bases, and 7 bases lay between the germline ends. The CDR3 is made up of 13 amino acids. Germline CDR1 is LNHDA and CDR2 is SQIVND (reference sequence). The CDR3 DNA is TGTGCCAGTAGTATAGGACTGGTCTATGGCTACACCTTC. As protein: CASSIGLVYGYTF. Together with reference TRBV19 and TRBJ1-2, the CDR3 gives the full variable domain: DGGITQSPKYLFRKEGQNVTLSCEQNLNHDAMYWYRQDPGQGLRLIYYSQIVNDFQKGDIAEGYSVSREKKESFPLTVTSAQKNPTAFYLCASSIGLVYGYTFGSGTRLTVV.

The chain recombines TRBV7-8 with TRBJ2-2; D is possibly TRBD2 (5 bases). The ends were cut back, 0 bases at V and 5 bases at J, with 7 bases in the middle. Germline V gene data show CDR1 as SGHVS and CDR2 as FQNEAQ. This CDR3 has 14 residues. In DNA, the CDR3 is TGTGCCAGCAGCTTAGCGCCGGGAACCGGGGAGCTGTTTTTT. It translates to CASSLAPGTGELFF.

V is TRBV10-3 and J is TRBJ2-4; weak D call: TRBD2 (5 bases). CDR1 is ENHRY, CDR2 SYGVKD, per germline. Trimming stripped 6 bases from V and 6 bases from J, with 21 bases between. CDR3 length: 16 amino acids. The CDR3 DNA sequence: TGTGCCATCAGCGGAGGCAGAACCCCGGCGGGAAACATTCAGTACTTC. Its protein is CAISGGRTPAGNIQYF.

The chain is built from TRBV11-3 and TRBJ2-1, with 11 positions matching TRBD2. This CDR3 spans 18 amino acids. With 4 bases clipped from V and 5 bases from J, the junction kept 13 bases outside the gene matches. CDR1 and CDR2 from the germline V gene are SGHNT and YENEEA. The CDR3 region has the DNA TGTGCCAGCAGCTCCGCGGGGGGAACTAGCGGGAGTAACAATGAGCAGTTCTTC. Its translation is CASSSAGGTSGSNNEQFF.

CDR3 DNA: TGTGCCAGCAGCGTAGGGACTAGCGGGACGCACTACGAGCAGTACTTC. Protein: CASSVGTSGTHYEQYF. J is TRBJ2-7 and V is TRBV9, with TRBD2 matching 12 bases. Germline trimming cut 0 bases from V and 3 bases from J; bases unmatched to any gene: 4. This CDR3 comprises 16 residues. Germline values: CDR1 SGDLS, CDR2 YYNGEE. Drawing the rest from reference TRBV9 and TRBJ2-7, the complete variable domain is DSGVTQTPKHLITATGQRVTLRCSPRSGDLSVYWYQQSLDQGLQFLIQYYNGEERAKGNILERFSAQQFPDLHSELNLSSLELGDSALYFCASSVGTSGTHYEQYFGPGTRLTVT.

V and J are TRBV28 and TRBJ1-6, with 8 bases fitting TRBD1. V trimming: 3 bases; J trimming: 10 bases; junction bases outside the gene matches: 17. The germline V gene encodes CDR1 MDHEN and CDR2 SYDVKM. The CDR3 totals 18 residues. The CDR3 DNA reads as TGTGCCAGCAGTTTGTATATTGGACAGGGAGCTACATCGTCACCCCTCCACTTT. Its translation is CASSLYIGQGATSSPLHF.

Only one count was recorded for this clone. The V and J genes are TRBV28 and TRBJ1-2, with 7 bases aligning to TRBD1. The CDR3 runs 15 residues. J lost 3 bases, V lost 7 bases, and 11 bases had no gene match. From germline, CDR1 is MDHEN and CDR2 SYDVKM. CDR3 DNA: TGTGCCAGCACCCTTACCCCAGGGACAGACTATGGCTACACCTTC. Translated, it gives CASTLTPGTDYGYTF.

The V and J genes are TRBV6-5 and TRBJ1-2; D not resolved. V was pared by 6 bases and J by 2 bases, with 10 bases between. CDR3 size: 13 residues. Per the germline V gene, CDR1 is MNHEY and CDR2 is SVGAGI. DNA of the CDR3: TGTGCCAGCAGCCTAAACAGCAACTATGGCTACACCTTC. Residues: CASSLNSNYGYTF.

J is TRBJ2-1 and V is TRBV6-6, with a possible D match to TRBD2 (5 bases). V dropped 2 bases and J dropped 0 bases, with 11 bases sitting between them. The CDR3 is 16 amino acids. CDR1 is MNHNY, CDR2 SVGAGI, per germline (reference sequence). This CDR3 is CASSYVGRPSYNEQFF. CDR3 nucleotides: TGTGCCAGCAGTTACGTAGGGAGACCCTCCTACAATGAGCAGTTCTTC.

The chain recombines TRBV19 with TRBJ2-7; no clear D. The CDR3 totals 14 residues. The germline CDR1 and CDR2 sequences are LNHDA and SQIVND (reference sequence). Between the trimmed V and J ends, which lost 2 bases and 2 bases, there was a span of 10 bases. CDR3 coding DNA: TGTGCCAGTAGTATAAGCAGAGCCACCTACGAGCAGTACTTC. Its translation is CASSISRATYEQYF. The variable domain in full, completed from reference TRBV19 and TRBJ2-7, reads DGGITQSPKYLFRKEGQNVTLSCEQNLNHDAMYWYRQDPGQGLRLIYYSQIVNDFQKGDIAEGYSVSREKKESFPLTVTSAQKNPTAFYLCASSISRATYEQYFGPGTRLTVT.

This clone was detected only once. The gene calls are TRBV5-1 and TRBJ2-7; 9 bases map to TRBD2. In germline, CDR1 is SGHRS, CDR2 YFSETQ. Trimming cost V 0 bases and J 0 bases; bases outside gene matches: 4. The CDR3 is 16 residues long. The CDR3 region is CASSLVASGASYEQYF. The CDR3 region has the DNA TGCGCCAGCAGCTTGGTAGCTAGCGGGGCCTCCTACGAGCAGTACTTC.

This chain's CDR3 is CASSADSGKTDTQYF. CDR3 bases: TGTGCCAGCAGCGCCGATAGCGGGAAGACAGATACGCAGTATTTT. The chain joins TRBV9 to TRBJ2-3; TRBD2 agrees at 8 bases. The CDR3 covers 15 residues. Germline assignment: CDR1 SGDLS and CDR2 YYNGEE. V was pared by 3 bases and J by 3 bases, with 6 bases of the junction left unmatched.

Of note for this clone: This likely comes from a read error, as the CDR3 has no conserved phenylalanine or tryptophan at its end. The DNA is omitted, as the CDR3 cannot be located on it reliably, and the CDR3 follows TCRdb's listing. CDR3 sequence: CASSVDLV. The chain links TRBV6-1 to TRBJ2-4; the tabulated D call, TRBD2, remains unverified against the DNA. Germline CDR1 reads MNHNS; CDR2 reads SASEGT. The CDR3 numbers 8 amino acids, ends counted.

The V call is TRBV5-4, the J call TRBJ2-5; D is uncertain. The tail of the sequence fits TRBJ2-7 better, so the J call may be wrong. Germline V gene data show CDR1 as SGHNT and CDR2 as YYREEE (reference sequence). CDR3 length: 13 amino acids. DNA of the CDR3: TGTGCCAGCAGCTTGGGGCCCCACTACGAGCAGTACTTC. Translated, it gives CASSLGPHYEQYF.

The CDR3 sequence is CASRSGPRTYEQYF. The CDR3 DNA reads TGTGCCAGTAGGTCCGGGCCCCGCACCTACGAGCAGTACTTC. The chain combines TRBV19 with TRBJ2-7; D unresolved. The germline CDR1 and CDR2 sequences are LNHDA and SQIVND (reference sequence). The CDR3 sequence is 14 residues long. The V end lost 6 bases, the J end lost 2 bases, and 14 bases lay between the germline ends.

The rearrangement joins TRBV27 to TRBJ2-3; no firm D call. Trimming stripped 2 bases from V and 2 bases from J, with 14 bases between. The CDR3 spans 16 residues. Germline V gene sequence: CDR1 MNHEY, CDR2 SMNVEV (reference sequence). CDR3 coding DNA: TGTGCCAGCAGTTTAAGTGGAAAACCTTCCACAGATACGCAGTATTTT. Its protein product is CASSLSGKPSTDTQYF.

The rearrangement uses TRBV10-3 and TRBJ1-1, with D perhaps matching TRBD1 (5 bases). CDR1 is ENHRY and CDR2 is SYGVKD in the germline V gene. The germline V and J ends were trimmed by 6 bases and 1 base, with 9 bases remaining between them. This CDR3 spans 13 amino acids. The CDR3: CAISPGTNTEAFF. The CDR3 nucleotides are TGTGCCATCAGCCCCGGGACGAACACTGAAGCTTTCTTT.

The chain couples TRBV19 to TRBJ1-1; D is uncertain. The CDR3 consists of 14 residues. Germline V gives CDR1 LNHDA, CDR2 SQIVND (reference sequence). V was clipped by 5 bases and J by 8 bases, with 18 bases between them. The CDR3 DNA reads TGTGCCAGTAGTGCACCCGGGATGACCCTCGAAGCTTTCTTT. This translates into CASSAPGMTLEAFF.

CDR3 bases: TGTGCCAGCAGCGTAGTTGGGGCAGCGTATGGCTACACCTTC. This sequence encodes CASSVVGAAYGYTF. V gene TRBV9 combines with J gene TRBJ1-2, with D possibly matching TRBD1 (5 bases). Trimming pared 0 bases from V and 5 bases from J, leaving 11 bases between. CDR3 length equals 14 residues. Germline V gene lookup returns CDR1 SGDLS and CDR2 YYNGEE. Filled out from reference TRBV9 and TRBJ1-2, the complete variable domain reads DSGVTQTPKHLITATGQRVTLRCSPRSGDLSVYWYQQSLDQGLQFLIQYYNGEERAKGNILERFSAQQFPDLHSELNLSSLELGDSALYFCASSVVGAAYGYTFGSGTRLTVV.

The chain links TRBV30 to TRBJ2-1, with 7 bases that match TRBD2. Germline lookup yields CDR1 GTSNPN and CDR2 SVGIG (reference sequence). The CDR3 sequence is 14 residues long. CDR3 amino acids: CACPLRESYNEQFF. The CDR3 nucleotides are TGTGCTTGTCCTTTGCGGGAGTCCTACAATGAGCAGTTCTTC.

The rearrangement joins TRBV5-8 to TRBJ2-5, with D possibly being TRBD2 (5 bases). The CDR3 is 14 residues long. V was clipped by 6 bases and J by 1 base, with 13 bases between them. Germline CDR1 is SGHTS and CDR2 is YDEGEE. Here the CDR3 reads CASNPRAVQETQYF. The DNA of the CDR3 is TGTGCCAGCAACCCCCGAGCGGTCCAAGAGACCCAGTACTTC.

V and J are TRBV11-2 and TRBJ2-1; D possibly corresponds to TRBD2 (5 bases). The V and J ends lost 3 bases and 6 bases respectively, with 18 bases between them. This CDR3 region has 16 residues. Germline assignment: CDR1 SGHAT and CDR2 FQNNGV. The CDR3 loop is CASSLRESDVGNEQFF. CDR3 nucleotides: TGTGCCAGCAGCTTGAGGGAGTCAGATGTGGGCAATGAGCAGTTCTTC.